This T cell receptor beta chain came from a study of T cell changes during pregnancy in multiple sclerosis (dated by TCRdb to between 2018 and 2021). About the investigation overall: The study looked at changes in the T cell repertoire across pregnancy in women with multiple sclerosis.

Cut back by 0 bases and 2 bases, the V and J ends lie 11 bases apart. The CDR3 starts with the cysteine, ends with the phenylalanine, and has 15 residues. CDR3 DNA is the only sequence kept; it has 45 bases, read in frame from the first base. The CDR1 and CDR2 encoded by the germline V gene are SGHDT and YYEEEE. Library preparation used the immunoSEQ multiplex PCR assay. Not all clones reach the TCRdb copy of this immuneACCESS table, which keeps in-frame sequences only. Checked studies attribute under half of the gap to unresolved V genes and leave the rest unexplained. Here the sample has about 80,000 clones; approximately 90% occur a single time. The ten largest account for about 3% of the sample. Note on this clone: Its antigen remains undetermined. No much larger clonotype is one base removed from it; base qualities were not supplied.

This clonotype was obtained from a female donor with multiple sclerosis, enrolled in a pregnancy study. Source: peripheral blood, taken before pregnancy. The chain is made from TRBV5-6 and TRBJ2-5; matching of 6 bases hints at TRBD2 as the D gene. The nucleotide sequence reads as follows: TGTGCCAGCAGCTTGGTAGGGGAGGTGCAAGAGACCCAGTACTTC. Translated, this gives CASSLVGEVQETQYF.